The rows below give T cell receptor beta chains drawn from one sample of a study of a mutant IDH1 vaccine in newly diagnosed glioma. Their specific antigens are unknown. The repertoire was sequenced with immunoSEQ multiplex PCR; TCRdb's copy has only in-frame clones and lacks some. The sample lists around 30,000 clones, about 87% seen once, with around 12% in the top ten. This sample comprised PBMCs, obtained from a glioma patient whose treatment included an IDH1 peptide vaccine. The receptor source for this set is a young woman with glioma. Each CDR3 is given with its conserved first and last residue. A D gene is named only where the DNA matches it firmly. Part of the rows lack a size; the others show once, few, many or a class for expanded clones.

V	D	J	size	CDR3	DNA
TRBV5-1	-	TRBJ2-7	-	CASSLGVGAGYEQYF	TGCGCCAGCAGCTTGGGAGTGGGGGCTGGATACGAGCAGTACTTC
TRBV30	-	TRBJ2-7	-	CAWLTGYEQYF	TGTGCCTGGTTGACAGGATACGAGCAGTACTTC
TRBV4-3	-	TRBJ2-5	-	CASSQTGLETQYF	TGCGCCAGCAGCCAAACGGGGTTGGAGACCCAGTACTTC
TRBV2	-	TRBJ2-2	-	CASSESRGGELFF	TGTGCCAGCAGTGAATCACGAGGCGGGGAGCTGTTTTTT
TRBV7-9	-	TRBJ2-2	once	CASSSLTSSGELFF	TGTGCCAGCAGCTCACTCACTAGCTCCGGGGAGCTGTTTTTT
TRBV18	-	TRBJ1-1	-	CASSPPGGKTEAFF	TGTGCCAGCTCACCACCCGGGGGGAAGACTGAAGCTTTCTTT
TRBV25-1	-	TRBJ1-1	-	CASSQGVNTEAFF	TGTGCCAGCAGCCAGGGTGTGAACACTGAAGCTTTCTTT
TRBV12-5	TRBD2	TRBJ2-1	-	CASGRTSGAREQFF	TGTGCTAGTGGGCGCACTAGCGGGGCCCGGGAGCAGTTCTTC
TRBV5-6	-	TRBJ2-7	-	CASSFDSNYEQYF	TGTGCCAGCAGCTTCGACAGTAACTACGAGCAGTACTTC
TRBV4-1	TRBD2	TRBJ2-7	-	CASSQDWTSGGPLGEQYF	TGCGCCAGCAGCCAAGACTGGACTAGCGGGGGGCCCCTGGGGGAGCAGTACTTC
TRBV30	-	TRBJ1-1	-	CAWTATEVNTEAFF	TGTGCCTGGACCGCGACAGAGGTGAACACTGAAGCTTTCTTT
TRBV15	-	TRBJ1-2	-	CATSRAGPINGYTF	TGTGCCACCAGCAGAGCGGGACCGATCAATGGCTACACCTTC
TRBV6-5	-	TRBJ1-2	few	CASRDGGTNYGYTF	TGTGCCAGCAGGGACGGGGGGACAAACTATGGCTACACCTTC
TRBV15	-	TRBJ1-4	-	CATSRDRGANEKLFF	TGTGCCACCAGCAGAGATCGGGGGGCTAATGAAAAACTGTTTTTT
TRBV2	TRBD1	TRBJ1-5	few	CASSEAGTGNQPQHF	TGTGCCAGCAGTGAAGCAGGGACAGGGAATCAGCCCCAGCATTTT